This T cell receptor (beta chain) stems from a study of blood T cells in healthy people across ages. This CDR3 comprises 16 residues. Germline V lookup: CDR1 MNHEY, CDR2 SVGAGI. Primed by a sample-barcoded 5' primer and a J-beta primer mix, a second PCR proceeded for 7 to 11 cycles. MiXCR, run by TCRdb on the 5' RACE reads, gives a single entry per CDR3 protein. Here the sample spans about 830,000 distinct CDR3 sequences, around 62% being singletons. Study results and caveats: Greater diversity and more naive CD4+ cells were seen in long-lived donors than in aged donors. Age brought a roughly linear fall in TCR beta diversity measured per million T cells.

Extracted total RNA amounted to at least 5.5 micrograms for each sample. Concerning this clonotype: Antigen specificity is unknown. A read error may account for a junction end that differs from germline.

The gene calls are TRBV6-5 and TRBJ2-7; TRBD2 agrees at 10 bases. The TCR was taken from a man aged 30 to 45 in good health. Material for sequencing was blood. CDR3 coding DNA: TGCGCCAGCAGTTACGTAGCGGGGGGCTTTTCCTACGAGCAGTACTTC. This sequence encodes CASSYVAGGFSYEQYF.